One and the same sample provided the 19 T cell receptor beta chains below, sequenced in a study of blood T cell repertoires in COVID-19 (dated by TCRdb to 2020 to 2022). Preparation of the library involved the immunoSEQ multiplex PCR assay. Held by TCRdb, this immuneACCESS table contains in-frame sequences only and omits some clones. Under half of the omission traces to an unresolved V gene where checked; the cause of the rest is unknown. In this sample the table shows approximately 200,000 clones, about 83% of which occur a single time. Jointly, the top ten make up about 20% of the sample. The sample was peripheral blood. These receptor sequences come from a person aged 65-85 years with COVID-19, enrolled during active disease.

The chain carries TRBV7-2 and TRBJ1-5; 8 bases fit TRBD1. The CDR3 runs 14 residues. In germline, CDR1 is SGHTA, CDR2 FQGNSA. J gave up 3 bases and V 5 bases, and 3 bases lay outside the gene matches. The CDR3 bases are TGTGCCAGCAGCCGGGACAGGCTCAATCAGCCCCAGCATTTT. It codes for CASSRDRLNQPQHF.

The rearrangement links TRBV7-2 to TRBJ2-5, with a possible D match to TRBD2 (7 bases). This CDR3 spans 13 amino acids. Germline CDR1 is SGHTA and CDR2 is FQGNSA. The CDR3 loop is CAGGRGAEETQYF. CDR3 nucleotide sequence: TGTGCAGGAGGACGGGGGGCCGAAGAGACCCAGTACTTC.

The rearrangement joins TRBV3-1 (or the pseudogene TRBV3-2) to TRBJ1-2, with 9 bases identical to TRBD1. Germline values: CDR1 LGHDT, CDR2 YNNKEL (reference sequence). This CDR3 region has 14 residues. V shed 6 bases, J shed 6 bases, and the junction held 8 bases outside the gene matches. The CDR3 bases are TGTGCCAGCAGGGAGGGAGGGACAGGGAATGGCTACACCTTC. Translation gives CASREGGTGNGYTF.

The chain is built from TRBV28 and TRBJ2-3; D ambiguous. Trimming cost V 7 bases and J 6 bases, with 8 bases left between them. This CDR3 region has 11 residues. Germline loops: CDR1 MDHEN, CDR2 SYDVKM. The CDR3 sequence: CASISRDTQYF. The CDR3 DNA reads as TGTGCCAGCATCTCCAGGGATACGCAGTATTTT.

The rearrangement joins TRBV4-2 to TRBJ2-3; D may be TRBD2 (6 bases). Germline V gene data show CDR1 as LGHNA and CDR2 as YNFKEQ. V was trimmed by 3 bases and J by 0 bases, leaving 13 bases between them. The CDR3 has 16 amino acids. The CDR3 loop is CASSQEGPPSTDTQYF. The CDR3 region has the DNA TGTGCCAGCAGCCAGGAGGGACCGCCTAGCACAGATACGCAGTATTTT.

This rearrangement joins TRBV3-1 (or the pseudogene TRBV3-2) to TRBJ2-1, with 9 bases matching TRBD2. Germline V CDR1 and CDR2: LGHDT, YNNKEL (reference sequence). The CDR3 totals 15 residues. J lost 7 bases, V lost 5 bases, and 9 bases had no gene match. In nucleotides, the CDR3 is TGTGCCAGCAGCACCGTCAGCGGGGGGCGAAATGAGCAGTTCTTC. This translates into CASSTVSGGRNEQFF.

V gene TRBV7-2 combines with J gene TRBJ1-3; TRBD1 aligns across 7 bases. V trimming: 6 bases; J trimming: 0 bases; junction bases outside the gene matches: 11. CDR3 length: 17 residues. Germline CDR1 reads SGHTA; CDR2 reads FQGNSA. CDR3 nucleotides: TGTGCCAGCAGACCGGACAGGCGCGCACTCTCTGGAAACACCATATATTTT. Its translation is CASRPDRRALSGNTIYF.

The chain couples TRBV3-1 (or the pseudogene TRBV3-2) to TRBJ2-1, with 10 nucleotides matching TRBD1. V shed 2 bases, J shed 4 bases, and the junction held 5 bases outside the gene matches. There are 16 residues in the CDR3. Germline V gene data show CDR1 as LGHDT and CDR2 as YNNKEL (reference sequence). The CDR3 DNA reads as TGTGCCAGCAGCCAACTCGGGACAGGGGCTTACAATGAGCAGTTCTTC. Translated, it gives CASSQLGTGAYNEQFF.

The chain is built from TRBV29-1 and TRBJ2-3, with 7 positions matching TRBD2. The CDR3 is made up of 11 amino acids. Germline V gives CDR1 SQVTM, CDR2 ANQGSEA. J was trimmed by 5 bases and V by 8 bases; bases with no gene match: 4. The CDR3 nucleotides are TGCAGCTCCCTAGCGGTAGATACGCAGTATTTT. Translating gives CSSLAVDTQYF.

The V and J genes are TRBV3-1 (or the pseudogene TRBV3-2) and TRBJ2-3; the D gene is possibly TRBD2 (6 bases). The germline gives CDR1 LGHDT, CDR2 YNNKEL (reference sequence). V was clipped by 4 bases and J by 0 bases, with 23 bases between them. The CDR3 sequence is 19 residues long. CDR3 sequence reads: CASSPTQGGGLRSTDTQYF. The CDR3 DNA is TGTGCCAGCAGCCCTACCCAGGGTGGGGGGTTAAGGAGCACAGATACGCAGTATTTT.

This rearrangement joins TRBV9 to TRBJ2-5; D may be TRBD1 (5 bases). Trimming left V 6 bases short and J 5 bases short, with 17 bases between. This CDR3 contains 14 residues. From germline, CDR1 is SGDLS and CDR2 YYNGEE. This chain's CDR3 is CASNPKGLGETQYF. CDR3 nucleotides: TGTGCCAGCAACCCGAAGGGGCTAGGGGAGACCCAGTACTTC.

The J gene is TRBJ2-1, the V gene TRBV6-4; weak D call: TRBD1 (7 bases). The CDR3 totals 15 residues. Germline CDR1 reads MRHNA; CDR2 reads SNTAGT. V was cut by 11 bases and J by 4 bases, with 21 bases left in between. The CDR3 loop reads CAAKRGAGGYNEQFF. The CDR3 DNA is TGTGCCGCCAAAAGGGGGGCAGGGGGATACAATGAGCAGTTCTTC.

The chain employs TRBV11-2 and TRBJ1-5, with TRBD1 identical over 7 bases. CDR1 and CDR2 from the germline V gene are SGHAT and FQNNGV. The CDR3 contains 14 residues. Trimming removed 5 bases from V and 4 bases from J; junction bases left unmatched: 5. The CDR3 here is CASSPDRNNQPQHF. In DNA form, the CDR3 reads TGTGCCAGCAGCCCGGACAGGAATAATCAGCCCCAGCATTTT.

The gene calls are TRBV3-1 (or the pseudogene TRBV3-2) and TRBJ2-7, with D tentatively TRBD1 (6 bases). This CDR3 is built from 11 residues. Germline CDR1 is LGHDT and CDR2 is YNNKEL (reference sequence). V shed 3 bases and J shed 6 bases, with 6 bases lying between them. CDR3 sequence reads: CASSQGAEQYF. The DNA for the CDR3 is TGTGCCAGCAGCCAGGGGGCCGAGCAGTACTTC.

The chain couples TRBV11-2 to TRBJ1-3; D is ambiguous. V was trimmed by 5 bases and J by 0 bases, leaving 11 bases between them. CDR1 SGHAT and CDR2 FQNNGV come from the germline V gene. The CDR3 extends over 15 amino acids. This CDR3 reads CASSLGRSSGNTIYF. The CDR3 coding sequence is TGTGCCAGCAGCCTAGGACGGAGCTCTGGAAACACCATATATTTT.

The chain uses TRBV19 and TRBJ1-1, with 7 bases aligning to TRBD1. Germline V gives CDR1 LNHDA, CDR2 SQIVND (reference sequence). J was trimmed by 7 bases and V by 3 bases; bases with no gene match: 8. The CDR3 consists of 14 residues. CDR3 coding DNA: TGTGCCAGTAGTATCGGACAGGTCAGAAGTGAAGCTTTCTTT. Residues: CASSIGQVRSEAFF.

This chain links TRBV7-2 with TRBJ2-4; 11 bases line up with TRBD2. J gave up 9 bases and V 7 bases, and 14 bases lay outside the gene matches. The CDR3 covers 16 residues. Germline V gene lookup returns CDR1 SGHTA and CDR2 FQGNSA. The CDR3 region is CASTFISGGGLLIQYF. Written as DNA, the CDR3 is TGTGCCAGCACCTTTATTAGCGGGGGGGGACTACTCATTCAGTACTTC.

This chain uses TRBV4-3 with TRBJ1-2; TRBD1 matches 8 bases. Germline V gene lookup returns CDR1 LGHNA and CDR2 YSLEER. The CDR3 totals 15 residues. With 3 bases clipped from V and 3 bases from J, the junction kept 6 bases outside the gene matches. DNA of the CDR3: TGCGCCAGCAGCCAGGCGTCAGGGGGCTACTATGGCTACACCTTC. As protein: CASSQASGGYYGYTF.

The V gene is TRBV5-4, the J gene TRBJ2-5; TRBD1 matches at 9 bases. The V segment lost 0 bases and the J segment 5 bases; nucleotides outside the gene matches: 5. Germline CDR1 SGHNT, CDR2 YYREEE (reference sequence). The CDR3 spans 15 residues. CDR3 sequence reads: CASSLVAGQGETQYF. CDR3 sequence (DNA): TGTGCCAGCAGCTTGGTTGCAGGACAGGGGGAGACCCAGTACTTC. Full variable domain (outside the CDR3, taken from reference TRBV5-4 and TRBJ2-5): ETGVTQSPTHLIKTRGQQVTLRCSSQSGHNTVSWYQQALGQGPQFIFQYYREEENGRGNFPPRFSGLQFPNYSSELNVNALELDDSALYLCASSLVAGQGETQYFGPGTRLLVL.